This T cell receptor (beta chain) stems from a study of cytomegalovirus exposure and HLA in healthy donors. Those who donated were healthy bone marrow donors. The study's findings and limits: Follow-up analysis later connected one missense variant in DCLRE1C with trimming of TCR beta V- and J-genes. A later analysis reportedly found fewer N-insertions in an Asian-associated ancestry cluster than the roughly 700-donor mean.

The study ran its PCR with 60 Vbeta and 13 Jbeta primers. The assay was immunoSEQ multiplex PCR, and TCRdb's table has in-frame clones only and misses some. This table holds 130,000 or so clones, 70% to 80% found once. The V end was cut by 0 bases, the J end by 6 bases, with 9 bases between. Germline CDR1 and CDR2: PRHDT and FYEKMQ (reference sequence). CDR3 length equals 15 residues. A word on this clone: Its target is unknown.

This receptor was obtained from a female donor in good health and CMV-seropositive. Sequenced input: PBMCs. The chain joins TRBV13 to TRBJ1-6; no clear D. The CDR3 region is CASSLGDEGNSPLHF. CDR3 sequence (DNA): TGTGCCAGCAGCTTAGGGGACGAGGGTAATTCACCCCTCCACTTT. The variable domain in full, with the rest retrieved from reference TRBV13 and TRBJ1-6, is AAGVIQSPRHLIKEKRETATLKCYPIPRHDTVYWYQQGPGQDPQFLISFYEKMQSDKGSIPDRFSAQQFSDYHSELNMSSLELGDSALYFCASSLGDEGNSPLHFGNGTRLTVT.